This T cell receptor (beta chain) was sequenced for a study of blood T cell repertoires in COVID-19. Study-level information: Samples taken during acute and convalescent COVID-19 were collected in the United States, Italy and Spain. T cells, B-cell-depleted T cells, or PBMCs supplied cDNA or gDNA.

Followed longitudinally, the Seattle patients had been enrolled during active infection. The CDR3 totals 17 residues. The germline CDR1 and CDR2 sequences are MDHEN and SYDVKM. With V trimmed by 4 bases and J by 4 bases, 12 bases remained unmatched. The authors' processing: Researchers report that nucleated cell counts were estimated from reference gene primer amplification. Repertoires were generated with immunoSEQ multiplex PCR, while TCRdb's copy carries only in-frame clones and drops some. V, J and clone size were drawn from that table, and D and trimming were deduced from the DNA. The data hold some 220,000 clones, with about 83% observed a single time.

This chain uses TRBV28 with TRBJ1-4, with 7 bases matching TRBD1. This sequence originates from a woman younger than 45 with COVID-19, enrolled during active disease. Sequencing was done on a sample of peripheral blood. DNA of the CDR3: TGTGCCAGCAGTTCTGGGACAGCATGGGGTCTTAATGAAAAACTGTTTTTT. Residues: CASSSGTAWGLNEKLFF.